Sequencing of this TCR beta chain was carried out in a study of CD8 T cells in ankylosing spondylitis. The germline V and J ends were trimmed by 3 bases and 4 bases, with 12 bases remaining between them. This CDR3 comprises 13 residues. Germline loops: CDR1 DFQATT, CDR2 SNEGSKA (reference sequence). As concerns this clonotype: Its target is unknown.

Findings and caveats of the study: Ankylosing spondylitis blood appeared to be characterized by a TCR beta motif of several highly homologous variants. The authors reported significant enrichment of disease-linked clones in matched ankylosing spondylitis synovial fluid.

TCRdb re-analysed the 5' RACE reads in MiXCR, keeping a single row per CDR3 protein. This table has some 840,000 distinct CDR3 sequences, around 11% appearing once. The source material was blood, either unsorted or a sorted T cell fraction (not recorded which). The TCR comes from a male donor with ankylosing spondylitis. The chain employs TRBV20-1 and TRBJ2-5; D is unclear. Here the CDR3 DNA reads TGCAGTGCTAGTTATGAGGTTCGAGAGACCCAGTACTTC. Translating it yields CSASYEVRETQYF.